One and the same sample provided the 12 T cell receptor beta chains below, sequenced in a study of T cell responses to AZD1222 COVID-19 vaccine. Data came from immunoSEQ multiplex PCR; TCRdb stores just in-frame clones and leaves some out. The repertoire includes about 150,000 clones, roughly 92% of them detected once, and 1.6% sits in the top ten. The source material was peripheral blood, sampled on day 0 of AZD1222 vaccination. These TCRs come from an adult in good health.

The chain links TRBV19 to TRBJ1-2; weak D call: TRBD1 (6 bases). Trimming stripped 7 bases from V and 5 bases from J, with 17 bases between. The CDR3 runs to 14 residues. CDR1 and CDR2 from the germline V gene are LNHDA and SQIVND (reference sequence). The CDR3 nucleotides read TGTGCCAGTAAGGGGCAGGGGATCGGGTATGGCTACACCTTC. This codes for CASKGQGIGYGYTF.

The V gene is TRBV19, the J gene TRBJ2-2; D is undetermined. The CDR3 has 15 amino acids. The germline V gene encodes CDR1 LNHDA and CDR2 SQIVND (reference sequence). V shed 5 bases and J shed 0 bases, with 10 bases lying between them. CDR3 region: CASSPPGPNTGELFF. The CDR3 DNA reads as TGTGCCAGTAGTCCCCCAGGCCCGAACACCGGGGAGCTGTTTTTT.

This chain joins TRBV5-1 and TRBJ1-1; 8 bases agree with TRBD1. With 4 bases clipped from V and 1 base from J, the junction kept 6 bases outside the gene matches. The germline V gene encodes CDR1 SGHRS and CDR2 YFSETQ. This CDR3 has 15 amino acids. The CDR3 nucleotides read TGCGCCAGCAGCAAAGGACAGGGAGGGAACACTGAAGCTTTCTTT. Residues: CASSKGQGGNTEAFF.

This chain uses TRBV10-3 with TRBJ1-1; D gene unclear. The germline gives CDR1 ENHRY, CDR2 SYGVKD. This CDR3 comprises 11 residues. The germline V and J ends were trimmed by 3 bases and 12 bases, with 11 bases remaining between them. In nucleotides, the CDR3 is TGTGCCATCAGTGACGGCAGGACCCCTTTCTTT. Translation: CAISDGRTPFF.

This clone was observed a few times. This sequence joins TRBV6-5 and TRBJ1-6; no definite D call. CDR1 and CDR2 from the germline V gene are MNHEY and SVGAGI. This CDR3 has 14 amino acids. The ends were cut back, 8 bases at V and 5 bases at J, with 13 bases in the middle. In DNA form, the CDR3 reads TGTGCCAGCCTACGGCGAAGGGATAATTCACCCCTCCACTTT. Encoded protein: CASLRRRDNSPLHF.

The V call is TRBV11-3, the J call TRBJ2-3, with 9 bases matching TRBD1. The ends lost 4 bases at V and 0 bases at J; junction bases unmatched: 5. The CDR3 loop spans 16 amino acids. The V gene's germline CDR1 is SGHNT and CDR2 YENEEA. CDR3 coding DNA: TGTGCCAGCAGCTCAGGGACAGGGTATAGCACAGATACGCAGTATTTT. Its protein is CASSSGTGYSTDTQYF.

The rearrangement joins TRBV4-2 to TRBJ2-1; the match to TRBD1 covers 9 bases. This CDR3 contains 16 residues. Germline CDR1 LGHNA, CDR2 YNFKEQ. V was clipped by 0 bases and J by 8 bases; unmatched bases: 8. CDR3 nucleotide sequence: TGTGCCAGCAGCCAAGATGTCTGGACAGGGGTTTATGAGCAGTTCTTC. This encodes CASSQDVWTGVYEQFF.

The gene calls are TRBV7-3 and TRBJ2-1; D ambiguous. Trimming shortened V by 5 bases and J by 0 bases, and 8 bases separated the two germline ends. The germline CDR1 and CDR2 sequences are SGHTA and FQGTGA. The CDR3 is 14 residues long. CDR3 protein: CASSATSSYNEQFF. The CDR3 DNA follows: TGTGCCAGCAGCGCCACAAGCTCCTACAATGAGCAGTTCTTC.

The rearrangement links TRBV2 to TRBJ1-5; unclear D gene. Germline V gene lookup returns CDR1 SNHLY and CDR2 FYNNEI. The CDR3 has 15 amino acids. V was shortened by 2 bases and J by 2 bases, with 10 bases between the two germline ends. In DNA form, the CDR3 reads TGTGCCAGCAGTGAATCTGGGGTGGGCAATCAGCCCCAGCATTTT. Its translation is CASSESGVGNQPQHF.

The chain employs TRBV18 and TRBJ1-1; possibly TRBD1 for D (5 bases). This CDR3 is built from 12 residues. Germline CDR1 reads KGHSH; CDR2 reads LQKENI. With 2 bases removed from V and 10 bases from J, the gap between germline ends came to 11 bases. The CDR3 loop is CASSPSPGVAFF. DNA of the CDR3: TGTGCCAGCTCACCATCCCCGGGGGTAGCTTTCTTT.

This chain connects TRBV6-6 to TRBJ2-3; D is uncertain. The germline V gene has CDR1 MNHNY and CDR2 SVGAGI (reference sequence). The germline V and J ends were trimmed by 0 bases and 1 base, with 5 bases remaining between them. The CDR3 covers 14 residues. The CDR3 is CASSYSIRTDTQYF. In DNA, the CDR3 is TGTGCCAGCAGTTACTCCATACGCACAGATACGCAGTATTTT.

The gene calls are TRBV7-2 and TRBJ1-6; 8 nucleotides line up with TRBD1. In germline, CDR1 is SGHTA, CDR2 FQGNSA. The CDR3 length is 15 residues. V lost 1 base, J lost 7 bases, and 3 bases stayed unmatched. The CDR3 DNA sequence: TGTGCCAGCAGCTTAGTAGGACAGGGAAATTCACCCCTCCACTTT. Its translation is CASSLVGQGNSPLHF.